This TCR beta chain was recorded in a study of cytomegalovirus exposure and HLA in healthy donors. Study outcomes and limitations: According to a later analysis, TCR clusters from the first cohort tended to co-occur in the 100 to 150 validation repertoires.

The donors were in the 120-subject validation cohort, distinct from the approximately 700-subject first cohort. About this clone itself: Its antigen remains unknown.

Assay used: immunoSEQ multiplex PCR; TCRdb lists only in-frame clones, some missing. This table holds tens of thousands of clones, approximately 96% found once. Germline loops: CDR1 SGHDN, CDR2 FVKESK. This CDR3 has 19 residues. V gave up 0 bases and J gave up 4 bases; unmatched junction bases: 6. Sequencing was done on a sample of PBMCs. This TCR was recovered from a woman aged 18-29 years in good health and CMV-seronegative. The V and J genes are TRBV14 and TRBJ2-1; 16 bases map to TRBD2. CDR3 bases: TGTGCCAGCAGCCAAGACGGAGGGACTAGCGGGAGGGTGTACAATGAGCAGTTCTTC. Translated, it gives CASSQDGGTSGRVYNEQFF.